The 23 T cell receptor beta chains in this list originate from one sample, sequenced in a study of regulatory T cells in long-lasting Graves disease. Regarding time point: newly diagnosed GD, antithyroid drugs for less than 3 months. Isolated PBMC RNA provided the starting material for the TCR library. The TCR beta library used iRepertoire HTBI primers with Arm-PCR amplification of CDR3. MiXCR, applied by TCRdb to the multiplex PCR reads, yields one record per CDR3 protein. This table holds more than 400,000 distinct CDR3 sequences, roughly 17% found once. Separately, the same data were catalogued under a study of T cells in Graves' hyperthyroidism and ophthalmopathy.

This material consisted of peripheral blood mononuclear cells (PBMCs), taken at new diagnosis, from a patient treated with antithyroid drugs. The receptor set was obtained from a woman in her 30s with Graves disease.

This clonotype was counted many times. The V and J genes are TRBV27 and TRBJ1-3; D call uncertain. Per germline, CDR1 MNHEY and CDR2 SMNVEV (reference sequence). The CDR3 consists of 15 residues. Trimming cost V 7 bases and J 0 bases, with 13 bases left between them. The CDR3 region has the DNA TGTGCCAGCAAATCGTTGGGGAGCTCTGGAAACACCATATATTTT. Protein product: CASKSLGSSGNTIYF.

The rearrangement links TRBV5-1 to TRBJ2-5; TRBD1 might be the D (6 bases). This CDR3 region has 14 residues. Trimming took off 5 bases at V and 3 bases at J, with 14 bases between the two ends. In germline, CDR1 is SGHRS, CDR2 YFSETQ. The CDR3 nucleotides are TGCGCCAGCAGACCGTCCCCAGGGGAAGAGACCCAGTACTTC. Its translation is CASRPSPGEETQYF. The complete variable domain, with remaining parts taken from reference TRBV5-1 and TRBJ2-5, reads KAGVTQTPRYLIKTRGQQVTLSCSPISGHRSVSWYQQTPGQGLQFLFEYFSETQRNKGNFPGRFSGRQFSNSRSEMNVSTLELGDSALYLCASRPSPGEETQYFGPGTRLLVL.

This chain links TRBV20-1 with TRBJ1-5; D remains unclear. The CDR3 is 12 amino acids. The V and J ends lost 4 bases and 7 bases respectively, with 11 bases between them. Germline CDR1 DFQATT, CDR2 SNEGSKA (reference sequence). The DNA of the CDR3 is TGCAGTGCTAAGGTGGGAAGCCAGCCCCAGCATTTT. Protein product: CSAKVGSQPQHF.

This clonotype has ten or more counts. This chain joins TRBV4-3 and TRBJ2-7; 9 bases match TRBD2. V lost 4 bases and J lost 5; bases outside the gene matches: 6. The CDR3 length is 14 residues. Germline V gene sequence: CDR1 LGHNA, CDR2 YSLEER. CDR3 sequence reads: CASSPLAGFDEQYF. The CDR3 DNA sequence: TGCGCCAGCAGCCCCCTAGCGGGATTCGACGAGCAGTACTTC.

This clonotype appeared many times. The V call is TRBV6-1, the J call TRBJ2-2; 7 nucleotides match TRBD1. This CDR3 spans 14 amino acids. The junction had 3 bases not matched to a gene; V was cut back by 5 bases and J by 3 bases. Germline lookup yields CDR1 MNHNS and CDR2 SASEGT. CDR3 DNA: TGTGCCAGCAGTAGGGACAGATACACCGGGGAGCTGTTTTTT. Translated, it gives CASSRDRYTGELFF.

In this sample, this clonotype turned up a few times. The chain recombines TRBV6-1 with TRBJ2-7; D assignment may be TRBD1 or TRBD2 (5 bases each). V was pared by 8 bases and J by 6 bases, with 23 bases between. This CDR3 is built from 15 residues. CDR1 and CDR2 (germline): MNHNS, SASEGT. CDR3 sequence: CASHDPGRISVEQYF. The CDR3 DNA reads as TGTGCCAGCCACGACCCGGGACGGATATCCGTCGAGCAGTACTTC.

The V and J genes are TRBV29-1 and TRBJ1-2; D is undetermined. Germline CDR1 SQVTM, CDR2 ANQGSEA. This CDR3 is 10 amino acids long. Trimming pared 5 bases from V and 8 bases from J, leaving 9 bases between. CDR3: CSVKGYGYTF. CDR3 sequence (DNA): TGCAGCGTTAAAGGGTACGGCTACACCTTC.

The rearrangement uses TRBV19 and TRBJ2-7; 9 bases line up with TRBD2. After removal of 7 bases from V and 2 bases from J, the junction contained 6 bases not matched to a gene. The germline V gene encodes CDR1 LNHDA and CDR2 SQIVND (reference sequence). This CDR3 spans 14 amino acids. CDR3 amino acids: CASKTTSGTYEQYF. For the CDR3, the DNA is TGTGCCAGTAAGACGACTAGCGGAACCTACGAGCAGTACTTC.

At least ten counts were recorded for this clonotype. J is TRBJ2-7 and V is TRBV5-1; D not certain. Germline V gives CDR1 SGHRS, CDR2 YFSETQ. Trimming took 1 base from V and 3 from J, leaving 11 bases between them. This CDR3 contains 14 residues. The CDR3 bases are TGCGCCAGCAGCTTGCGTTCAGACCACTACGAGCAGTACTTC. The encoded protein is CASSLRSDHYEQYF.

This clonotype was observed many times. J is TRBJ1-1 and V is TRBV13; 8 positions agree with TRBD1. The CDR3 covers 14 residues. Germline V CDR1 and CDR2: PRHDT, FYEKMQ (reference sequence). V trimming: 5 bases; J trimming: 8 bases; junction bases outside the gene matches: 10. CDR3 protein: CASSLQQGVGEAFF. As DNA, the CDR3 is TGTGCCAGCAGCCTCCAACAGGGGGTAGGGGAAGCTTTCTTT.

The genes are TRBV29-1 and TRBJ2-5; 13 bases are a match to TRBD2. This CDR3 comprises 17 residues. With V trimmed by 4 bases and J by 2 bases, 10 bases remained unmatched. Germline values: CDR1 SQVTM, CDR2 ANQGSEA. The CDR3 nucleotides read TGCAGCGTTGTACTAGCGGGAGGGAAGCTCCCACAAGAGACCCAGTACTTC. This translates into CSVVLAGGKLPQETQYF.

The chain uses TRBV11-2 and TRBJ2-1; 12 nucleotides match TRBD2. The CDR3 spans 16 residues. Germline V gene data show CDR1 as SGHAT and CDR2 as FQNNGV. The trim removed 5 bases at V and 6 bases at J, leaving 8 bases unmatched. The CDR3: CASSVTSGSRLNEQFF. In nucleotides, the CDR3 is TGTGCCAGCAGCGTGACTAGCGGGAGCAGACTCAATGAGCAGTTCTTC.

There are many counts of this clonotype. The gene calls are TRBV18 and TRBJ1-1, with TRBD1 matching 7 bases. CDR3 length: 14 residues. Losses at the gene ends were 4 bases for V and 3 bases for J; bases not matched to a gene: 5. In germline, CDR1 is KGHSH, CDR2 LQKENI. CDR3 residues: CASSLLGQDTEAFF. DNA of the CDR3: TGTGCCAGCTCACTTCTCGGACAGGACACTGAAGCTTTCTTT.

This clonotype was counted many times. This rearrangement joins TRBV2 to TRBJ2-5; no clear D. CDR1 and CDR2 (germline): SNHLY, FYNNEI. There are 14 residues in the CDR3. With 7 bases removed from V and 5 bases from J, the gap between germline ends came to 17 bases. This CDR3 reads CASKISPSLETQYF. Here the CDR3 DNA reads TGTGCCAGCAAAATCTCCCCTTCTCTGGAGACCCAGTACTTC.

The gene calls are TRBV20-1 and TRBJ1-1; D is unresolved. V gave up 6 bases and J gave up 5 bases, with 22 bases separating them. This CDR3 region has 15 residues. CDR1 and CDR2 from the germline V gene are DFQATT and SNEGSKA (reference sequence). The CDR3 loop reads CSADLGTYQETEAFF. The DNA of the CDR3 is TGCAGTGCCGACCTGGGCACATACCAAGAGACTGAAGCTTTCTTT.

This clonotype was recorded many times. This chain uses TRBV5-1 with TRBJ2-2, with 7 bases that match TRBD2. The CDR3 loop spans 14 amino acids. Germline CDR1 is SGHRS and CDR2 is YFSETQ. J lost 5 bases, V lost 5 bases, and 6 bases had no gene match. CDR3 sequence (DNA): TGCGCCAGCAGTTATGGTAGCGGGACCGGGGAGCTGTTTTTT. Translating gives CASSYGSGTGELFF.

In the case of this clonotype: This clone may be a read error of a much larger clone one base away. This sequence joins TRBV7-6 and TRBJ2-2, with D possibly being TRBD1 (6 bases). Germline V gene sequence: CDR1 SGHVS, CDR2 FNYEAQ. The CDR3 has 14 amino acids. The DNA of the CDR3 is TGTGCCAGCAGCGTCACAGGGATTGCCGGGGAGCCGTTTTTT. As protein: CASSVTGIAGEPFF. Complete variable domain (other parts from reference TRBV7-6 and TRBJ2-2): GAGVSQSPRYKVTKRGQDVALRCDPISGHVSLYWYRQALGQGPEFLTYFNYEAQQDKSGLPNDRFSAERPEGSISTLTIQRTEQRDSAMYRCASSVTGIAGEPFFGEGSRLTVL.

The rearrangement joins TRBV6-5 to TRBJ2-7; D remains unclear. Germline V gene lookup returns CDR1 MNHEY and CDR2 SVGAGI. The CDR3 extends over 16 amino acids. The V end was cut by 2 bases, the J end by 3 bases, with 17 bases between. The CDR3 bases are TGTGCCAGCAGTTACGCCTCGTCTACCAAAAACTACGAGCAGTACTTC. Translation: CASSYASSTKNYEQYF.

This CDR3 reads CASSQVLHGYNYGYTF. The CDR3 DNA follows: TGCGCCAGCAGCCAAGTTCTACACGGTTATAACTATGGCTACACCTTC. The chain uses TRBV4-3 and TRBJ1-2; D not resolved. The CDR3 is 16 residues long. The germline V gene has CDR1 LGHNA and CDR2 YSLEER. Trimming cost V 1 base and J 1 base, with 13 bases left between them.

This clonotype has only a few counts. This chain connects TRBV19 to TRBJ1-3; D unresolved. Germline V lookup: CDR1 LNHDA, CDR2 SQIVND (reference sequence). The V gene lost 7 bases and the J gene lost 4 bases, with 17 bases spanning the gap. CDR3 length: 15 residues. This chain's CDR3 is CASNLGPGLGNTIYF. The CDR3 DNA reads as TGTGCCAGTAATCTCGGGCCTGGACTGGGAAACACCATATATTTT. Combining the CDR3 with reference TRBV19 and TRBJ1-3 gives the whole variable domain DGGITQSPKYLFRKEGQNVTLSCEQNLNHDAMYWYRQDPGQGLRLIYYSQIVNDFQKGDIAEGYSVSREKKESFPLTVTSAQKNPTAFYLCASNLGPGLGNTIYFGEGSWLTVV.

This clonotype was seen ten or more times. The chain couples TRBV5-6 to TRBJ2-7, with 9 bases identical to TRBD1. Germline V CDR1 and CDR2: SGHDT, YYEEEE. The V and J ends lost 4 bases and 5 bases, in that order; junction bases with no gene match: 13. This CDR3 spans 16 amino acids. The CDR3 here is CASSPGQGLNLDEQYF. The CDR3 region has the DNA TGTGCCAGCAGCCCGGGACAGGGTCTGAATTTGGACGAGCAGTACTTC.

There are many counts of this clonotype. The chain combines TRBV6-2 or TRBV6-3 with TRBJ2-1; 9 bases are shared with TRBD2. CDR1 is MNHEY, CDR2 SVGEGT, per germline. V was clipped by 8 bases and J by 7 bases; unmatched bases: 9. The CDR3 totals 14 residues. The CDR3 here is CASGFSGSLNEQFF. DNA of the CDR3: TGTGCCAGCGGGTTTAGCGGGAGTCTAAATGAGCAGTTCTTC.

The table lists this clonotype with a few counts. This sequence joins TRBV24-1 and TRBJ2-1; D ambiguous. Germline assignment: CDR1 KGHDR and CDR2 SFDVKD. CDR3 length equals 15 residues. Trimming cost V 0 bases and J 5 bases, with 10 bases left between them. CDR3 amino acids: CATSDLRVRNNEQFF. In DNA form, the CDR3 reads TGTGCCACCAGTGATTTGCGGGTCCGCAACAATGAGCAGTTCTTC.